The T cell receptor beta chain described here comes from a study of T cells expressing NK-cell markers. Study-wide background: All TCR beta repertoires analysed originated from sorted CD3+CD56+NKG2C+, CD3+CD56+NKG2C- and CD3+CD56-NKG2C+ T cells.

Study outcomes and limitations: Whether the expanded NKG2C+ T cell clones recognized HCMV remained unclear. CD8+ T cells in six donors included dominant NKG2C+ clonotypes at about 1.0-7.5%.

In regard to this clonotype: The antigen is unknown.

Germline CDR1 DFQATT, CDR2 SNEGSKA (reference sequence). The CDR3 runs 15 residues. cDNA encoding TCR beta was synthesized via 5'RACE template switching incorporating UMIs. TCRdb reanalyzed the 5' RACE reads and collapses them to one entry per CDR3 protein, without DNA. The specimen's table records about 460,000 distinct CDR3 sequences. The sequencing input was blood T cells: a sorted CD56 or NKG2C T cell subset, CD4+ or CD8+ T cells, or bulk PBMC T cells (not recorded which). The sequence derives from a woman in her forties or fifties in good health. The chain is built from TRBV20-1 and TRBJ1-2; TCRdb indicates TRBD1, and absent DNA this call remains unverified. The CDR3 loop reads CSARPPVGEGYGYTF.